Listed below are T cell receptor beta chains from one sample, sequenced in a study of a mutant IDH1 vaccine in newly diagnosed glioma. Sequencing used immunoSEQ multiplex PCR; TCRdb keeps in-frame clones, though not all of them. The sample lists tens of thousands of clones, about three quarters occurring once. The antigens of these receptors remain unknown. This sample comprised PBMCs, obtained from a glioma patient whose treatment included an IDH1 peptide vaccine. The receptors derive from a man in his forties or fifties with glioma. Each CDR3 is given with its conserved first and last residue. The D gene is left open where the match is weak. Clone size is stated in some rows and not others, as once, few, many or a class when expanded.

j_call,v_call,d_call,clone_size,cdr3_nt,cdr3_aa
TRBJ1-3,TRBV9,.,.,TGTGCCAGCAGCGACCCACCCGGGGCTCCTGGAAACACCATATATTTT,CASSDPPGAPGNTIYF
TRBJ1-2,TRBV30,.,.,TGTGCCTGGAACCAGGACTCCTATGGCTACACCTTC,CAWNQDSYGYTF
TRBJ1-5,TRBV27,.,.,TGTGCCAGCAGTTTAGAGGGACTTAGCAATCAGCCCCAGCATTTT,CASSLEGLSNQPQHF
TRBJ1-1,TRBV18,.,.,TGTGCCAGCTCACCGCTCACAGGGATCGGAGACACTGAAGCTTTCTTT,CASSPLTGIGDTEAFF
TRBJ2-7,TRBV5-1,.,.,TGCGCCAGCAGCTTGGGGAGGGGCCCCTACGAGCAGTACTTC,CASSLGRGPYEQYF
TRBJ2-2,TRBV15,TRBD2,few,TGTGCCACCAAGAGCGGGGGGGACACCGGGGAGCTGTTTTTT,CATKSGGDTGELFF
TRBJ2-2,TRBV5-6,.,.,TGTGCCACTTCTCACACCGGGGAGCTGTTTTTT,CATSHTGELFF
TRBJ2-1,TRBV4-3,TRBD2,.,TGCGCCAGCAGCCAAGATTGGGGGACTAGCGGGCGGAATGAGCAGTTCTTC,CASSQDWGTSGRNEQFF
TRBJ1-1,TRBV6-1,.,once,TGTGCCAGCAGTGAAGTAGGAAGTACTGAAGCTTTCTTT,CASSEVGSTEAFF
TRBJ2-1,TRBV19,TRBD1,.,TGTGCCAGTAGTATAATCGGGACAGGGGGCTATGAGCAGTTCTTC,CASSIIGTGGYEQFF
TRBJ2-7,TRBV19,.,.,TGTGCCAGTAGTTCGGACGGAGTCTACGAGCAGTACTTC,CASSSDGVYEQYF
TRBJ2-2,TRBV14,.,.,TGTGCCAGCAGCAACAGGACCAAAACGAACACCGGGGAGCTGTTTTTT,CASSNRTKTNTGELFF
TRBJ1-2,TRBV7-2,.,.,TGTGCCAGCAGCTTGACAGGAGGCGAAGGCTACACCTTC,CASSLTGGEGYTF
TRBJ2-7,TRBV7-2,.,.,TGTGCCAGCAGCAAAATGGGGACGGAGTACCCCTACGAGCAGTACTTC,CASSKMGTEYPYEQYF
TRBJ1-1,TRBV7-9,.,.,TGTGCCAGCAGCTTAATAGGGATCACTGAAGCTTTCTTT,CASSLIGITEAFF
TRBJ2-1,TRBV4-3,TRBD2,few,TGCGCCAGCAGCCAAGAAACTAGCGGGGAGGGTGAGCAGTTCTTC,CASSQETSGEGEQFF
TRBJ2-7,TRBV6-1,.,.,TGTGCCAGCAGTGAACAGGGCTACGAGCAGTACTTC,CASSEQGYEQYF
TRBJ2-5,TRBV5-1,TRBD1,.,TGCGCCAGCAGCCCCAGAGCCGGGACAGGGTCCGAGACCCAGTACTTC,CASSPRAGTGSETQYF
TRBJ1-1,TRBV29-1,TRBD1,.,TGCAGCGTTCAAGACAGGGAGTGGAGTGAAGCTTTCTTT,CSVQDREWSEAFF
TRBJ1-6,TRBV2,.,.,TGTGCCAGCAGTGAACTGGTGGGGAATAATTCACCCCTCCACTTT,CASSELVGNNSPLHF
TRBJ2-7,TRBV5-1,.,.,TGCGCCAGCAGCTTGGGGGACGGGACCTACGAGCAGTACTTC,CASSLGDGTYEQYF
TRBJ1-2,TRBV15,TRBD1,.,TGTGCCACCAGCAGACCGGCGGGACAGGGAGACTATGGCTACACCTTC,CATSRPAGQGDYGYTF
TRBJ1-4,TRBV5-1,.,.,TGCGCCAGCAGCTTGGAAATGGGGCGCCCTAATGAAAAACTGTTTTTT,CASSLEMGRPNEKLFF
TRBJ2-7,TRBV19,.,.,TGTGCCAGTAGTCCCGGACCCGACGGGACACCCAAGAGCTTC,CASSPGPDGTPKSF
TRBJ2-7,TRBV6-6,.,.,TGTGCCAGCAGTCCAAACCTGCAGGGGATCTACGAGCAGTACTTC,CASSPNLQGIYEQYF
TRBJ2-4,TRBV2,.,.,TGTGCCAGCAGTGAACTCGGACCCAAAAACATTCAGTACTTC,CASSELGPKNIQYF
TRBJ1-6,TRBV19,.,.,TGTGCCAGTGGGGAAGGACGGATTAATTCACCCCTCCACTTT,CASGEGRINSPLHF
TRBJ2-3,TRBV20-1,.,once,TGCAGTGCCTCGGTGCGTGATACGCAGTATTTT,CSASVRDTQYF
TRBJ1-1,TRBV5-8,.,.,TGTGCCAGCAGCTTGGGCCGGGACTATGAAGCTTTCTTT,CASSLGRDYEAFF
TRBJ2-1,TRBV6-4,TRBD1,.,TGTGCCAGCAGTGACTCCTTGGACAGGGTAGGATACTACAATGAGCAGTTCTTC,CASSDSLDRVGYYNEQFF
TRBJ1-1,TRBV7-2,.,.,TGTGCCAGCAGCTTAGGCTGGGGGTCGAACACTGAAGCTTTCTTT,CASSLGWGSNTEAFF
TRBJ1-4,TRBV5-1,TRBD1,.,TGCGCCAGCAGCTCTGACAGGGAGTGGAATGAAAAACTGTTTTTT,CASSSDREWNEKLFF
TRBJ1-4,TRBV7-6,.,.,TGTGCCAGCAGCTTAGAACCGGGACACCTAAATGAAAAACTGTTTTTT,CASSLEPGHLNEKLFF
TRBJ1-4,TRBV30,.,.,TGTGCCTGGAGGGGGACTGATAGAATTGCAACTAATGAAAAACTGTTTTTT,CAWRGTDRIATNEKLFF
TRBJ2-1,TRBV10-3,.,.,TGTGCCGGAGGGCAAGGGGCGGATGAGCAGTTCTTC,CAGGQGADEQFF
TRBJ2-1,TRBV11-3,TRBD2,.,TGTGCCAGCAGCTCCATAGCGGGGGATAATGAGCAGTTCTTC,CASSSIAGDNEQFF
TRBJ2-5,TRBV2,TRBD2,once,TGTGCCACCAAAGGCCTAGCGGGGAGTCACAAAGAGACCCAGTACTTC,CATKGLAGSHKETQYF
TRBJ2-5,TRBV5-8,TRBD1,.,TGTGCCAGCAGCTTGGCCCTTACGGACAGGGGCGAGACCCAGTACTTC,CASSLALTDRGETQYF
TRBJ1-1,TRBV29-1,.,.,TGCAGCGGTTGGATCGTTGAAGCTTTCTTT,CSGWIVEAFF
TRBJ1-5,TRBV19,TRBD1,once,TGTGCCAGTAGAGAGGGACAGGGGTACGGTCAGCCCCAGCATTTT,CASREGQGYGQPQHF